This T cell receptor (beta chain) was obtained from a study of blood T cell repertoires in COVID-19. Across the study: Some COVID-19 samples were acute and others convalescent; all came from the United States, Italy and Spain.

Libraries were prepared by immunoSEQ multiplex PCR; TCRdb keeps only in-frame clonotypes and omits some of them. The top ten hold approximately 2.4% of the sample, which has roughly 250,000 clones, roughly 86% seen once. CDR3 length equals 17 residues. Deletions cut 5 bases from V and 0 bases from J, with 14 bases between. Germline values: CDR1 MNHEY, CDR2 SMNVEV (reference sequence). This clonotype was sampled from a woman between 25 and 40 years old with acute COVID-19. The material sequenced was PBMCs or T cells enriched from blood (not recorded which). The chain uses TRBV27 and TRBJ2-6; no firm D call. The DNA for the CDR3 is TGTGCCAGCAGTCTTTTAGTCTTACCCTCTGGGGCCAACGTCCTGACTTTC. Translated: CASSLLVLPSGANVLTF.